A single sample is the source of the 6 T cell receptor beta chains below, sequenced in a study of blood T cells in healthy people across ages. With a J-beta primer mix and a sample-barcoded 5' primer, a second PCR ran about 6 to 11 cycles. TCRdb re-analysed the 5' RACE reads in MiXCR, keeping a single row per CDR3 protein. The sample lists about 1.6 million distinct CDR3 sequences, 34% occurring once. Sequenced: blood. The receptors were gathered from a woman aged 30 to 39 in good health.

This chain joins TRBV20-1 and TRBJ1-1; D not certain. V lost 6 bases and J 4 bases, leaving 21 bases between the germline ends. This CDR3 has 15 residues. Germline CDR1 is DFQATT and CDR2 is SNEGSKA (reference sequence). CDR3 nucleotides: TGCAGTGCAAAGAGCCCCACCGGAGGATTCACTGAAGCTTTCTTT. Translation gives CSAKSPTGGFTEAFF.

This clonotype was observed a handful of times. The CDR3 region is CSARDRPNTEAFF. The DNA for the CDR3 is TGCAGTGCTAGAGATCGGCCGAACACTGAAGCTTTCTTT. The rearrangement links TRBV20-1 to TRBJ1-1, with D unclear. CDR1 is DFQATT and CDR2 is SNEGSKA in the germline V gene (reference sequence). The CDR3 loop spans 13 amino acids. V was trimmed by 0 bases and J by 1 base, leaving 6 bases between them.

The V call is TRBV3-1, the J call TRBJ1-2, with TRBD1 matching over 9 bases. Germline V CDR1 and CDR2: LGHDT, YNNKEL (reference sequence). The CDR3 length is 15 residues. V gave up 4 bases and J gave up 4 bases; unmatched junction bases: 7. The CDR3 DNA reads as TGTGCCAGCAGCCCTGACCCGACAGGGGGCTATGGCTACACCTTC. It specifies CASSPDPTGGYGYTF.

The chain joins TRBV28 to TRBJ1-2, with 8 positions matching TRBD1. The CDR3 consists of 15 residues. The trim removed 1 base at V and 10 bases at J, leaving 11 bases unmatched. Germline values: CDR1 MDHEN, CDR2 SYDVKM. The CDR3 DNA is TGTGCCAGCAGTTTATCCAGGGGGCCCCATTCGTACTACACCTTC. Residues: CASSLSRGPHSYYTF.

The CDR3 reads CSNGVHDNEQFF. Here the CDR3 DNA reads TGCAGTAACGGGGTTCACGATAATGAGCAGTTCTTC. V gene TRBV20-1 combines with J gene TRBJ2-1, with a possible D match to TRBD2 (5 bases). V was pared by 8 bases and J by 7 bases, with 15 bases between. The CDR3 length is 12 residues. Germline values: CDR1 DFQATT, CDR2 SNEGSKA (reference sequence).

Here the CDR3 DNA reads TGTGCCAGCAGCGTAGCTGAGGGGGTGTGGGAGACCCAGTACTTC. As protein: CASSVAEGVWETQYF. This rearrangement joins TRBV9 to TRBJ2-5; tentatively, D is TRBD1 (6 bases). V was clipped by 0 bases and J by 5 bases, with 14 bases between them. Per the germline V gene, CDR1 is SGDLS and CDR2 is YYNGEE. The CDR3 is made up of 15 amino acids.